The 7 T cell receptor beta chains presented below share a single source sample, sequenced in a study of blood T cell repertoires in COVID-19 (dated by TCRdb to the early 2020s). The protocol used for the library was the immunoSEQ multiplex PCR assay. TCRdb re-hosts the immuneACCESS table, in-frame sequences only. Its copies lack some clones; in the studies checked, an unresolved V gene accounts for under half of them, and the cause for the rest is not known. The sample table contains 250,000 to 350,000 clones; only one count was recorded for more than 70% of them. About 8% of the sample is held by the ten biggest clonotypes. Sequenced material: peripheral blood. These receptors all stem from a woman aged 50 to 60 who had recovered from COVID-19.

The chain joins TRBV10-3 to TRBJ1-5; D is perhaps TRBD1 (5 bases). CDR1 ENHRY and CDR2 SYGVKD come from the germline V gene. CDR3 length equals 14 residues. The V end was cut by 0 bases, the J end by 6 bases, with 9 bases between. CDR3 DNA sequence: TGTGCCATCAGTGAGTCGACAGCCGCTCAGCCCCAGCATTTT. Amino acid sequence: CAISESTAAQPQHF.

A remark on this clone: One end of the junction fails to match germline, which may point to a read error. The genes are TRBV27 and TRBJ2-7; 9 nucleotides align to TRBD1. This CDR3 spans 12 amino acids. CDR1 MNHEY and CDR2 SMNVEV come from the germline V gene (reference sequence). The DNA for the CDR3 is TGTGCCAGCAGTTCCCGACAGGGGGTGGGTGTCTTC. As protein: CASSSRQGVGVF.

The rearrangement links TRBV9 to TRBJ1-2; unclear D gene. This CDR3 comprises 13 residues. V lost 0 bases, J lost 8 bases, and 11 bases lay in between. CDR1 is SGDLS and CDR2 is YYNGEE in the germline V gene. DNA for the CDR3: TGTGCCAGCAGCGTAGGGGCGGGGTTGGGCTACACCTTC. Its translation is CASSVGAGLGYTF.

The gene calls are TRBV4-3 and TRBJ1-5, with TRBD1 as a possible D gene (6 bases). There are 13 residues in the CDR3. The V end was cut by 1 base, the J end by 13 bases, with 14 bases between. Germline loops: CDR1 LGHNA, CDR2 YSLEER. The CDR3 loop is CASSQGRLGQQHF. The CDR3 DNA reads TGCGCCAGCAGCCAAGGCCGATTGGGACAACAGCATTTT.

V and J are TRBV20-1 and TRBJ1-1; possibly TRBD1 for D (5 bases). The CDR3 has 11 residues. Germline V gene sequence: CDR1 DFQATT, CDR2 SNEGSKA (reference sequence). V was cut by 2 bases and J by 11 bases, with 12 bases left in between. CDR3 loop: CSARKDIGAFF. As DNA, the CDR3 is TGCAGTGCTAGAAAGGACATAGGGGCTTTCTTT.

The table lists this clone with a few counts. The rearrangement joins TRBV4-1 to TRBJ2-2, with D tentatively TRBD1 (5 bases). Trimming stripped 1 base from V and 1 base from J, with 16 bases between. This CDR3 region has 18 residues. Germline V lookup: CDR1 MGHRA, CDR2 YSYEKL. CDR3 coding DNA: TGCGCCAGCAGCCAAGTGCTAGGGGCATCAGGGAACACCGGGGAGCTGTTTTTT. Translation gives CASSQVLGASGNTGELFF.

The chain links TRBV28 to TRBJ2-1, with 9 nucleotides matching TRBD2. The CDR3 loop spans 16 amino acids. Germline V lookup: CDR1 MDHEN, CDR2 SYDVKM. The V and J ends lost 4 bases and 0 bases, in that order; junction bases with no gene match: 4. The CDR3 loop reads CASSSVSGSSYNEQFF. For the CDR3, the DNA is TGTGCCAGCAGTTCTGTTAGCGGGAGCTCCTACAATGAGCAGTTCTTC.